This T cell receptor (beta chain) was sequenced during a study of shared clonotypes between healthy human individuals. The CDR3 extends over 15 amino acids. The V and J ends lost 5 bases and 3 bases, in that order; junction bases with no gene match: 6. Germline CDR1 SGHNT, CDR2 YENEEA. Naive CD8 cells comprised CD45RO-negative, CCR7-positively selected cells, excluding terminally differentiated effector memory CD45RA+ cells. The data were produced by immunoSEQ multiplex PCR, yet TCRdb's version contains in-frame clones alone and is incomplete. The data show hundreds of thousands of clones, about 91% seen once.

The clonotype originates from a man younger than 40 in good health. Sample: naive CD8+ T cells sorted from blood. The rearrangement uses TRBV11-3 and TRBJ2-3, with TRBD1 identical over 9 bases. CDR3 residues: CASSPPTGGTDTQYF. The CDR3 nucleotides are TGTGCCAGCAGCCCTCCGACAGGGGGGACAGATACGCAGTATTTT. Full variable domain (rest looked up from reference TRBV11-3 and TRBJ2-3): EAGVVQSPRYKIIEKKQPVAFWCNPISGHNTLYWYLQNLGQGPELLIRYENEEAVDDSQLPKDRFSAERLKGVDSTLKIQPAELGDSAVYLCASSPPTGGTDTQYFGPGTRLTVL.